One and the same sample provided the 20 T cell receptor beta chains below, sequenced in a study of early T cells in non-severe SARS-CoV-2 infection. From the 5' RACE reads, TCRdb called clonotypes with MiXCR, one entry per CDR3 protein. Of about 76,000 distinct CDR3 sequences in the sample, 11% are singletons; the top ten hold around 4.7%. Material for sequencing was whole blood. These receptors originate from an adult who was a healthcare worker with PCR-confirmed SARS-CoV-2 infection or an uninfected control (not recorded which).

J is TRBJ2-1 and V is TRBV20-1; TRBD1 matches at 7 bases. This CDR3 comprises 15 residues. The V and J ends lost 0 bases and 4 bases, in that order; junction bases with no gene match: 6. Per the germline V gene, CDR1 is DFQATT and CDR2 is SNEGSKA (reference sequence). DNA of the CDR3: TGCAGTGCTAGAGAAGTTGACAGGGCTTACAATGAGCAGTTCTTC. This encodes CSAREVDRAYNEQFF.

Notes on this clonotype: An end of the junction does not agree with germline; a read error may underlie this. This rearrangement joins TRBV12-3 or TRBV12-4 to TRBJ1-2, with 7 bases that match TRBD1. The CDR3 loop spans 15 amino acids. CDR3 in amino acids: CASSTADRPPHGHTF. The CDR3 bases are TGTGCCAGCAGTACAGCGGACAGGCCTCCTCATGGCCACACCTTC.

This chain links TRBV2 with TRBJ1-2; no definite D call. Per the germline V gene, CDR1 is SNHLY and CDR2 is FYNNEI. The CDR3 loop spans 14 amino acids. V lost 6 bases and J lost 6, with 17 bases in between. CDR3 loop: CASRPFPGSNGYTF. The CDR3 nucleotides are TGTGCCAGCAGGCCCTTCCCCGGATCGAATGGCTACACCTTC. Full variable domain (rest looked up from reference TRBV2 and TRBJ1-2): EPEVTQTPSHQVTQMGQEVILRCVPISNHLYFYWYRQILGQKVEFLVSFYNNEISEKSEIFDDQFSVERPDGSNFTLKIRSTKLEDSAMYFCASRPFPGSNGYTFGSGTRLTVV.

This chain links TRBV27 with TRBJ1-1, with D perhaps TRBD1 (5 bases). Germline CDR1 and CDR2: MNHEY and SMNVEV (reference sequence). The V gene lost 1 base and the J gene lost 4 bases, with 7 bases spanning the gap. The CDR3 consists of 13 residues. The DNA for the CDR3 is TGTGCCAGCAGTTTATATGGGGGCACTGAAGCTTTCTTT. Protein: CASSLYGGTEAFF.

This clonotype was counted ten times or more. This chain connects TRBV30 to TRBJ2-5; D possibly corresponds to TRBD2 (6 bases). Trimming shortened V by 5 bases and J by 5 bases, and 18 bases separated the two germline ends. The length of the CDR3 is 14 residues. Germline V gene lookup returns CDR1 GTSNPN and CDR2 SVGIG (reference sequence). The CDR3 spells CAWSWGRREETQYF. Here the CDR3 DNA reads TGTGCCTGGTCGTGGGGCCGGAGGGAGGAGACCCAGTACTTC. Combining the CDR3 with reference TRBV30 and TRBJ2-5 gives the whole variable domain SQTIHQWPATLVQPVGSPLSLECTVEGTSNPNLYWYRQAAGRGLQLLFYSVGIGQISSEVPQNLSASRPQDRQFILSSKKLLLSDSGFYLCAWSWGRREETQYFGPGTRLLVL.

CDR3 protein: CASTLGGYTGSYGYTF. In nucleotides, the CDR3 is TGTGCCAGCACCCTAGGCGGTTACACAGGGTCCTATGGCTACACCTTC. The genes are TRBV13 and TRBJ1-2; tentative D call: TRBD1 (6 bases). Germline assignment: CDR1 PRHDT and CDR2 FYEKMQ (reference sequence). The CDR3 extends over 16 amino acids. With 7 bases removed from V and 4 bases from J, the gap between germline ends came to 22 bases.

This clonotype was seen ten or more times. The rearrangement links TRBV12-3 or TRBV12-4 to TRBJ2-3, with D unresolved. CDR3 length equals 14 residues. V gave up 10 bases and J gave up 0 bases, with 14 bases separating them. The CDR3 DNA reads as TGTGCCACCACCGTGGATGGTAGCACAGATACGCAGTATTTT. Its protein is CATTVDGSTDTQYF.

This clonotype was detected only a few times. The V gene is TRBV3-1, the J gene TRBJ2-1; D gene unclear. This CDR3 is built from 15 residues. V gave up 0 bases and J gave up 2 bases, with 8 bases separating them. Germline CDR1 and CDR2: LGHDT and YNNKEL (reference sequence). CDR3 in amino acids: CASSQDWGTYNEQFF. CDR3 sequence (DNA): TGTGCCAGCAGCCAAGATTGGGGAACCTACAATGAGCAGTTCTTC.

In this sample, this clonotype turned up many times. This chain links TRBV10-3 with TRBJ1-1; no clear D gene. Deletions cut 2 bases from V and 6 bases from J, with 7 bases between. CDR3 length: 12 amino acids. The germline V gene encodes CDR1 ENHRY and CDR2 SYGVKD. CDR3 sequence (DNA): TGTGCCATCAGTGAGGGTGGGGCTGAAGCTTTCTTT. Encoded protein: CAISEGGAEAFF.

This clonotype was observed many times. This sequence joins TRBV19 and TRBJ1-5; tentatively, D is TRBD1 (5 bases). V was cut by 8 bases and J by 4 bases, with 15 bases left in between. This CDR3 has 14 amino acids. CDR1 is LNHDA and CDR2 is SQIVND in the germline V gene (reference sequence). The CDR3 spells CASEIGGANQPQHF. CDR3 bases: TGTGCCAGTGAAATCGGGGGAGCAAATCAGCCCCAGCATTTT.

Ten or more counts support this clonotype. The chain employs TRBV2 and TRBJ2-7; D is uncertain. Germline assignment: CDR1 SNHLY and CDR2 FYNNEI. Trimming pared 2 bases from V and 2 bases from J, leaving 13 bases between. CDR3 length: 15 residues. The CDR3 region has the DNA TGTGCCAGCAGTGAAATGGCGGCAGCAGCCTACGAGCAGTACTTC. Residues: CASSEMAAAAYEQYF.

This clonotype was seen a handful of times. This chain uses TRBV4-3 with TRBJ2-7; possible D gene TRBD1, 6 bases. Germline-derived CDR1 and CDR2 are LGHNA and YSLEER. The CDR3 is 14 amino acids. V was cut by 0 bases and J by 5 bases, with 11 bases left in between. The CDR3 sequence: CASSQEYREDEQYF. The CDR3 region has the DNA TGCGCCAGCAGCCAAGAATACAGGGAAGACGAGCAGTACTTC.

The rearrangement joins TRBV20-1 to TRBJ2-4; TRBD1 aligns across 7 bases. This CDR3 region has 13 residues. CDR1 and CDR2 from the germline V gene are DFQATT and SNEGSKA (reference sequence). After removal of 6 bases from V and 4 bases from J, the junction contained 6 bases not matched to a gene. The CDR3, as DNA: TGCAGTGCCCGGACAGGCGGAAAAAACATTCAGTACTTC. Translating it yields CSARTGGKNIQYF.

This clonotype was seen a handful of times. The chain recombines TRBV12-3 or TRBV12-4 with TRBJ2-2, with 7 nucleotides matching TRBD2. V was clipped by 5 bases and J by 1 base; unmatched bases: 4. The CDR3 covers 15 residues. CDR3 in DNA: TGTGCCAGCAGTCCCGGGACTATGAACACCGGGGAGCTGTTTTTT. Its translation is CASSPGTMNTGELFF.

A few counts support this clonotype. The rearrangement joins TRBV7-9 to TRBJ1-1; 7 bases are shared with TRBD1. This CDR3 comprises 16 residues. With 1 base clipped from V and 1 base from J, the junction kept 6 bases outside the gene matches. From germline, CDR1 is SEHNR and CDR2 FQNEAQ (reference sequence). CDR3 residues: CASSLVQGRSNTEAFF. The CDR3 DNA follows: TGTGCCAGCAGCTTAGTACAGGGGAGATCGAACACTGAAGCTTTCTTT.

The rearrangement uses TRBV27 and TRBJ2-1; D possibly corresponds to TRBD1 (5 bases). V shed 7 bases and J shed 7 bases, with 8 bases lying between them. The CDR3 consists of 11 residues. Germline V gene data show CDR1 as MNHEY and CDR2 as SMNVEV (reference sequence). This CDR3 reads CASIRGNEQFF. The CDR3 bases are TGTGCCAGCATAAGGGGTAATGAGCAGTTCTTC.

The V gene is TRBV7-2, the J gene TRBJ2-3; possibly TRBD2 for D (7 bases). V was clipped by 5 bases and J by 2 bases, with 17 bases between them. Per the germline V gene, CDR1 is SGHTA and CDR2 is FQGNSA. The CDR3 runs 16 residues. This CDR3 is CASSLGGLAATDTQYF. CDR3 DNA sequence: TGTGCCAGCAGCCTGGGGGGGCTAGCGGCCACAGATACGCAGTATTTT.

In its sample, this clonotype ranks as medium-sized. The rearrangement links TRBV7-9 to TRBJ1-6, with a possible D match to TRBD1 (6 bases). This CDR3 is 14 amino acids long. V dropped 4 bases and J dropped 7 bases, with 11 bases sitting between them. Germline values: CDR1 SEHNR, CDR2 FQNEAQ (reference sequence). The CDR3 bases are TGTGCCAGCAGCTCAGGGGTTGGAAATTCACCCCTCCACTTT. Translated: CASSSGVGNSPLHF.

This clonotype was observed a few times. The genes are TRBV5-1 and TRBJ1-1; 11 nucleotides agree with TRBD1. This CDR3 contains 15 residues. V dropped 3 bases and J dropped 1; count of bases not matched to a gene: 2. Germline V gene sequence: CDR1 SGHRS, CDR2 YFSETQ. CDR3 in amino acids: CASSSGQGANTEAFF. The CDR3 bases are TGCGCCAGCAGCTCCGGACAGGGGGCGAACACTGAAGCTTTCTTT.

This chain connects TRBV30 to TRBJ1-5, with TRBD1 as a possible D gene (5 bases). Trimming pared 3 bases from V and 5 bases from J, leaving 11 bases between. This CDR3 spans 13 amino acids. CDR1 is GTSNPN, CDR2 SVGIG, per germline (reference sequence). CDR3 sequence: CAWRGRADQPQHF. CDR3 coding DNA: TGTGCCTGGAGGGGCAGGGCGGATCAGCCCCAGCATTTT.